The rows below give T cell receptor beta chains drawn from one sample of a study of control samples from healthy donors and cancer patients. TCRdb keeps only in-frame clones here, not all; method: immunoSEQ multiplex PCR. The table shows 100,000 to 150,000 clones, with around nine tenths occurring only once. The sequencing sample was made of PBMCs. All receptors come from a man in his fifties with head and neck cancer. The CDR3 runs from the conserved cysteine through the conserved F or W. The D gene is left open where the match is weak. Clone size appears in some rows only: once, few, many, or a class for an expanded clone.

TRBJ1-1 TRBV3-1/TRBV3-2 . . 14 TGTGCCAGCAGCCAAGAAAGGGGGTGGTATGAAGCTTTCTTT CASSQERGWYEAFF
TRBJ2-1 TRBV5-1 TRBD1 once 15 TGCGCCAGCAGCTCGAGGACAGGGGGAGGCGATGAGCAGTTCTTC CASSSRTGGGDEQFF
TRBJ2-1 TRBV13 . . 14 TGTGCCAGCAGCTCCGGCGGACTATACGATGAGCAGTTCTTC CASSSGGLYDEQFF
TRBJ1-3 TRBV18 . . 15 TGTGCCAGCTCGGCCGGGCAGAGCTCTGGAAACACCATATATTTT CASSAGQSSGNTIYF
TRBJ1-5 TRBV28 . . 13 TGTGCCAGCAGTTACAGGAGGGAGCAGCCCCAGCATTTT CASSYRREQPQHF
TRBJ1-2 TRBV25-1 . . 14 TGTGCCAGCAGTGCGGGAGTGGGGGGCGTAGGCTACACCTTC CASSAGVGGVGYTF
TRBJ1-2 TRBV20-1 . . 10 TGCAGTGCAGCCGACTATGGCTACACCTTC CSAADYGYTF
TRBJ2-7 TRBV5-1 . . 14 TGCGCCAGCAGCTTGATCGGGAGCTCCTACGAGCAGTACTTC CASSLIGSSYEQYF
TRBJ2-1 TRBV7-9 . once 16 TGTGCCAGCAGCTTAGGGGGTCGATCCTCATACAATGAGCAGTTCTTC CASSLGGRSSYNEQFF
TRBJ2-1 TRBV28 . . 13 TGTGCCAGCACTGGGCGGGGGCCCAATGAGCAGTTCTTC CASTGRGPNEQFF
TRBJ2-1 TRBV6-4 TRBD2 . 18 TGTGCCAGCAGTGCCACCCCCGGGGCTAGCGGGATGGGCAATGAGCAGTTCTTC CASSATPGASGMGNEQFF
TRBJ2-7 TRBV21-1 . . 15 TGTGCCAGCAGCAAAAGGGGGGCAGGGGACTACGAGCAGTACTTC CASSKRGAGDYEQYF
TRBJ1-6 TRBV5-1 . . 15 TGCGCCAGCAGCTTGGGTTGGGACAATAATTCACCCCTCCACTTT CASSLGWDNNSPLHF
TRBJ1-5 TRBV19 . . 14 TGTGCCAGTAGTTATCTGGACGGGAATCAGCCCCAGCATTTT CASSYLDGNQPQHF
TRBJ2-3 TRBV10-1 . . 13 TGCGCCAGCAGTGAGTACTTCACAGATACGCAGTATTTT CASSEYFTDTQYF
TRBJ2-5 TRBV6-5 TRBD2 . 13 TGTGCCAGCAGGGCTCTAGCGGGAGAGACCCAGTACTTC CASRALAGETQYF
TRBJ1-1 TRBV29-1 . . 12 TGCAGCGTTGTGAATATTGGGACTGAAGCTTTCTTT CSVVNIGTEAFF
TRBJ2-1 TRBV30 TRBD2 . 15 TGTGCCTGGAGTGTACTAGCGGGGGGGCCGAATGAGCAGTTCTTC CAWSVLAGGPNEQFF
TRBJ2-7 TRBV29-1 . . 13 TGCAGCGTTGAAGATCCGGAAGCCTACGAGCAGTACTTC CSVEDPEAYEQYF
TRBJ1-1 TRBV19 . few 13 TGTGCCAGTAGTATAAAGGGTGACACTGAAGCTTTCTTT CASSIKGDTEAFF
TRBJ2-1 TRBV6-5 TRBD2 . 15 TGTGCCATCACTAGCGGGAGAGAGGCGCGTAATGAGCAGTTCTTC CAITSGREARNEQFF
TRBJ2-7 TRBV7-4 . . 18 TGTGCCAGCAGCTTACCCGACCAACACAGAACCACAGTCTACGAGCAGTACTTC CASSLPDQHRTTVYEQYF
TRBJ1-5 TRBV7-2 . . 13 TGTGCCAGCAGCAAAGGACAGAGGCAGCCCCAGCATTTT CASSKGQRQPQHF
TRBJ1-1 TRBV27 TRBD1 . 14 TGTGCCAGCAGCGGACAGGGGGCTGGCACTGAAGCTTTCTTT CASSGQGAGTEAFF
TRBJ2-7 TRBV20-1 TRBD2 . 13 TGCAGTGCTAGTACGGGGGGGTCCTACGAGCAGTACTTC CSASTGGSYEQYF
TRBJ2-7 TRBV5-8 . . 15 TGTGCCAGCAGCCTCTACTCAGCCCCGACCTACGAGCAGTACTTC CASSLYSAPTYEQYF
TRBJ1-2 TRBV19 . . 15 TGTGCCAGTACCCCCCAGCGGGGATCAAGCTATGGCTACACCTTC CASTPQRGSSYGYTF
TRBJ2-1 TRBV11-2 TRBD2 . 15 TGTGCCAGCAGCTTAGTAGGACTAGCGCCTAATGAGCAGTTCTTC CASSLVGLAPNEQFF
TRBJ1-1 TRBV7-3 TRBD1 . 14 TGTGCCAGCAGCTTAAGGGGACAGGGGACTGAAGCTTTCTTT CASSLRGQGTEAFF
TRBJ1-2 TRBV12-3/TRBV12-4 . . 13 TGTGCCAGCAGTTTACCGGGGCCCTATGGCTACACCTTC CASSLPGPYGYTF
TRBJ2-1 TRBV10-3 TRBD2 . 13 TGTGCCATCAGTGGGCGGGAGGGCTATGAGCAGTTCTTC CAISGREGYEQFF
TRBJ1-1 TRBV5-8 TRBD1 . 15 TGTGCCAGCAGCGAAGGACAGGGCTCGGGTACTGAAGCTTTCTTT CASSEGQGSGTEAFF
TRBJ1-2 TRBV5-4 TRBD1 . 14 TGTGCCAGCAGCTTCCCCCGGGACAGTTATGGCTACACCTTC CASSFPRDSYGYTF
TRBJ1-2 TRBV9 . . 13 TGTGCCAGCAGCGTAGATGTTAACTATGGCTACACCTTC CASSVDVNYGYTF
TRBJ2-6 TRBV7-2 . . 16 TGTGCCAGCAGCCCGCGCAGGGGGGCTGGGGCCAACGTCCTGACTTTC CASSPRRGAGANVLTF
TRBJ1-1 TRBV19 . . 14 TGTGCCAGTAGATGGGGGACACAGAACACTGAAGCTTTCTTT CASRWGTQNTEAFF
TRBJ2-7 TRBV28 . . 16 TGTGCCAGCAGTCCCCGATTAATGCTGGGGTCTCAAGAGCAGTACTTC CASSPRLMLGSQEQYF
TRBJ1-2 TRBV19 . once 14 TGTGCCAGTAGTATGGGGGGACAACTCTATGGCTACACCTTC CASSMGGQLYGYTF